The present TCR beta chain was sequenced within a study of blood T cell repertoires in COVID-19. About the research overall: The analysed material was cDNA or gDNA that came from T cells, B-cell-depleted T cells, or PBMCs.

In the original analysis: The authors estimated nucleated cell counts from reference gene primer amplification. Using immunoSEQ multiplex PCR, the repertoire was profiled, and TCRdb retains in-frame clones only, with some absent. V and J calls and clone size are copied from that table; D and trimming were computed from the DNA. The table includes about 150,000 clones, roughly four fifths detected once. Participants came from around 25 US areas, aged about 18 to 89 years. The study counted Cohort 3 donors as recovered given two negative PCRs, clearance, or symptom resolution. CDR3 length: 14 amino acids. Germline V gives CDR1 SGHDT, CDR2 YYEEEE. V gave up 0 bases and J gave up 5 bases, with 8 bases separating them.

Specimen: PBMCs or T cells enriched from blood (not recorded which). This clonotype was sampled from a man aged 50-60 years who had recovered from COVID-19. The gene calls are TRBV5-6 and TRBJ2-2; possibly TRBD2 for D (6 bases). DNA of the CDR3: TGTGCCAGCAGCTTGGTTCGGGGGACCGGGGAGCTGTTTTTT. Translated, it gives CASSLVRGTGELFF.